Listed below are T cell receptor beta chains from one sample, sequenced in a study of OX40 agonist ivuxolimab in advanced cancers. The data were produced by immunoSEQ multiplex PCR, yet TCRdb's version contains in-frame clones alone and is incomplete. Found here are tens of thousands of clones, 70% to 85% of them singletons; the top ten hold about 20%. Here the sequenced sample was CD4+ or CD8+ T cells sorted from blood, taken in a trial of the OX40 agonist ivuxolimab. The receptor source for this set is an adult with an advanced solid tumor such as melanoma, head and neck, liver or kidney cancer. Each CDR3 is given with its conserved first and last residue. A D gene is named only where the DNA matches it firmly. Clone size is not always given. Where it is, it says once, few, many or a class for expanded clones.

abundance	v_gene	d_gene	j_gene	CDR3aa	CDR3nt
.	TRBV5-1	.	TRBJ1-5	CASSSIGGSQSNQPQHF	TGCGCCAGCAGCTCAATCGGGGGCAGCCAGAGCAATCAGCCCCAGCATTTT
.	TRBV13	TRBD2	TRBJ2-5	CASSLHGRGETQYF	TGTGCCAGCAGCTTACACGGGAGGGGGGAGACCCAGTACTTC
.	TRBV20-1	.	TRBJ1-5	CSASFGQPQHF	TGCAGTGCTAGCTTTGGTCAGCCCCAGCATTTT
few	TRBV7-6	TRBD1	TRBJ2-7	CASSPGTARASYEQYF	TGTGCCAGCAGCCCTGGGACAGCGCGAGCCAGCTACGAGCAGTACTTC
.	TRBV7-9	.	TRBJ1-1	CASSLEQVNTEAFF	TGTGCCAGCAGCTTAGAACAGGTGAACACTGAAGCTTTCTTT
.	TRBV14	.	TRBJ1-4	CASSQGYNEKLFF	TGTGCCAGCAGCCAAGGGTATAATGAAAAACTGTTTTTT
.	TRBV11-2	.	TRBJ2-1	CASSDSPWGKKRNEQFF	TGTGCCAGCAGCGATTCCCCCTGGGGCAAAAAACGCAATGAGCAGTTCTTC
.	TRBV7-8	.	TRBJ2-2	CASSLNPGLDTGELFF	TGTGCCAGCAGCTTAAACCCAGGGTTAGACACCGGGGAGCTGTTTTTT
.	TRBV7-9	TRBD2	TRBJ2-7	CASSRTSGSEQYF	TGTGCCAGCTCTCGGACTAGCGGGAGCGAGCAGTACTTC
.	TRBV29-1	.	TRBJ2-2	CSVPDGQITGELFF	TGCAGCGTGCCGGACGGACAAATCACCGGGGAGCTGTTTTTT
.	TRBV6-4	TRBD1	TRBJ1-5	CASRDRGDQPQHF	TGTGCCAGCAGAGACAGGGGGGATCAGCCCCAGCATTTT
.	TRBV19	.	TRBJ1-4	CASSVQEPTNEKLFF	TGTGCCAGTAGTGTACAGGAACCAACTAATGAAAAACTGTTTTTT
.	TRBV6-1	TRBD1	TRBJ1-5	CASSASQQGAHQPQHF	TGTGCCAGCAGTGCATCTCAACAGGGGGCACATCAGCCCCAGCATTTT
.	TRBV2	.	TRBJ1-1	CASSDFVGTEAFF	TGTGCCAGCAGTGATTTTGTGGGGACTGAAGCTTTCTTT
once	TRBV4-1	.	TRBJ2-7	CASSQGESSYEQYF	TGCGCCAGCAGCCAAGGGGAGAGCTCCTACGAGCAGTACTTC
.	TRBV2	TRBD2	TRBJ2-2	CASSEGGMLTGELFF	TGTGCCAGCAGTGAGGGGGGGATGTTAACCGGGGAGCTGTTTTTT
once	TRBV11-2	.	TRBJ2-7	CASSPGLSLLNEQYF	TGTGCCAGCAGCCCAGGACTCAGCCTTTTGAACGAGCAGTACTTC
.	TRBV7-3	.	TRBJ2-2	CASSKGTGELFF	TGTGCCAGCAGCAAAGGCACCGGGGAGCTGTTTTTT
.	TRBV9	.	TRBJ1-1	CASSATGMNTEAFF	TGTGCCAGCAGCGCTACAGGCATGAACACTGAAGCTTTCTTT
.	TRBV6-5	TRBD2	TRBJ2-1	CASSYVSGRPVEQFF	TGTGCCAGCAGTTACGTTAGCGGGAGACCTGTTGAGCAGTTCTTC
once	TRBV2	.	TRBJ2-5	CASKFWGERETQYF	TGTGCCAGCAAGTTCTGGGGGGAACGGGAGACCCAGTACTTC
.	TRBV4-1	.	TRBJ1-4	CASSQEVRSSEKLFF	TGCGCCAGCAGCCAAGAGGTCAGGAGCAGTGAAAAACTGTTTTTT
.	TRBV4-3	.	TRBJ2-7	CASSQGESSYEQYF	TGCGCCAGCAGCCAAGGGGAGAGCTCCTACGAGCAGTACTTC
once	TRBV7-9	.	TRBJ2-3	CASSFGSSTDTQYF	TGTGCCAGCAGCTTTGGGTCCAGCACAGATACGCAGTATTTT
.	TRBV7-9	.	TRBJ2-1	CASSFFSGLYNEQFF	TGTGCCAGCAGCTTTTTTTCGGGGTTGTACAATGAGCAGTTCTTC
.	TRBV7-8	TRBD2	TRBJ2-5	CASRRTSEQETQYF	TGTGCCAGCCGCCGAACTAGCGAACAAGAGACCCAGTACTTC
.	TRBV27	.	TRBJ2-1	CASSLDPAYNEQFF	TGTGCCAGCAGTTTGGACCCGGCTTACAATGAGCAGTTCTTC
.	TRBV4-3	TRBD1	TRBJ1-2	CASSQDGGGWYGYTF	TGCGCCAGCAGCCAAGATGGAGGGGGCTGGTATGGCTACACCTTC
.	TRBV15	TRBD2	TRBJ2-3	CATSRDGVGTSGSTVTDTQYF	TGTGCCACCAGCAGAGATGGGGTTGGGACTAGCGGGAGTACGGTCACAGATACGCAGTATTTT
.	TRBV2	.	TRBJ2-1	CASTRDTSQDEQFF	TGTGCCAGCACCCGGGACACATCTCAGGATGAGCAGTTCTTC
.	TRBV5-4	.	TRBJ1-4	CASSTGPGTEGEKLFF	TGTGCCAGCAGCACCGGACCGGGAACGGAGGGCGAAAAACTGTTTTTT
.	TRBV18	TRBD2	TRBJ2-7	CASSPLAGDEQYF	TGTGCCAGCTCACCACTAGCGGGGGACGAGCAGTACTTC
.	TRBV23-1	.	TRBJ2-6	CASSQSPWDKPGANVLTF	TGCGCCAGCAGTCAATCCCCATGGGACAAGCCCGGGGCCAACGTCCTGACTTTC
.	TRBV28	.	TRBJ2-5	CASTPLRVRQETQYF	TGTGCCAGCACCCCTCTGAGGGTGAGGCAAGAGACCCAGTACTTC
.	TRBV1	.	TRBJ1-2	CTSSLDRAWGYGYTF	TGCACCAGCAGCCTGGACAGGGCGTGGGGCTATGGCTACACCTTC
.	TRBV6-1	.	TRBJ2-2	CASSEGRGSPNTGELFF	TGTGCCAGCAGTGAAGGGCGTGGCAGCCCGAACACCGGGGAGCTGTTTTTT
.	TRBV19	.	TRBJ2-6	CASSFGAGANVLTF	.
few	TRBV28	.	TRBJ1-5	CASTSNQPQHF	TGTGCCAGCACCTCAAATCAGCCCCAGCATTTT
.	TRBV29-1	TRBD2	TRBJ2-7	CSANIGSGGSYEQYF	TGCAGCGCCAACATTGGGTCGGGAGGGTCCTACGAGCAGTACTTC
.	TRBV28	.	TRBJ2-1	CASSLSGDAMVEQFF	TGTGCCAGCAGTTTATCGGGTGATGCGATGGTTGAGCAGTTCTTC
.	TRBV30	.	TRBJ2-3	CAWSVGLGDTQYF	TGTGCCTGGAGTGTAGGGTTGGGGGATACGCAGTATTTT
.	TRBV6-1	.	TRBJ2-1	CARTQGNYNEQFF	TGTGCCAGAACCCAGGGGAATTACAATGAGCAGTTCTTC
.	TRBV6-1	.	TRBJ2-3	CASFGLVGSTQYF	TGTGCCAGCTTCGGACTGGTAGGTTCTACGCAGTATTTT
.	TRBV9	TRBD2	TRBJ2-3	CASSVGAGATDTQYF	TGTGCCAGCAGCGTAGGAGCGGGGGCCACAGATACGCAGTATTTT
.	TRBV27	TRBD2	TRBJ2-1	CASSLSLAGGRDHEQFF	TGTGCCAGCAGTTTATCGCTAGCGGGAGGTCGGGACCATGAGCAGTTCTTC
.	TRBV28	TRBD1	TRBJ2-7	CASSSRTGLHYEQYF	TGTGCCAGCAGTTCCAGGACAGGGCTTCACTACGAGCAGTACTTC
.	TRBV7-9	TRBD1	TRBJ2-3	CASSSGFFRDRRTDTQYF	TGTGCCAGCAGCTCTGGTTTCTTCCGGGACAGACGCACAGATACGCAGTATTTT
.	TRBV27	.	TRBJ1-1	CASKKQGNTEAFF	TGTGCCAGCAAAAAACAGGGGAACACTGAAGCTTTCTTT
.	TRBV28	.	TRBJ1-2	CASSSSEANYGYTF	TGTGCCAGCAGTTCCTCGGAAGCTAACTATGGCTACACCTTC
.	TRBV10-1	.	TRBJ1-1	CASSASGRGGTEAFF	TGCGCCAGCAGTGCCTCCGGTCGGGGGGGCACTGAAGCTTTCTTT
.	TRBV4-1	.	TRBJ2-7	CASSQPGYEQYF	TGCGCCAGCAGCCAACCCGGATACGAGCAGTACTTC
.	TRBV27	TRBD2	TRBJ2-3	CASSSLWGTSGFTDTQYF	TGTGCCAGCAGTTCACTCTGGGGGACTAGCGGGTTCACAGATACGCAGTATTTT
.	TRBV29-1	TRBD1	TRBJ2-7	CSVLDRGKSEQYF	TGCAGCGTTCTGGACAGGGGAAAGAGCGAGCAGTACTTC
.	TRBV2	TRBD2	TRBJ2-1	CASSRTPTNLAGNEQFF	TGTGCCAGCAGTAGAACCCCAACGAACTTAGCGGGGAATGAGCAGTTCTTC
.	TRBV6-5	.	TRBJ2-2	CASSGSNTGELFF	TGTGCCAGCAGCGGCTCGAACACCGGGGAGCTGTTTTTT
.	TRBV18	TRBD1	TRBJ2-3	CASSQEDRGTDTQYF	TGTGCCAGCTCACAGGAGGACAGGGGAACAGATACGCAGTATTTT